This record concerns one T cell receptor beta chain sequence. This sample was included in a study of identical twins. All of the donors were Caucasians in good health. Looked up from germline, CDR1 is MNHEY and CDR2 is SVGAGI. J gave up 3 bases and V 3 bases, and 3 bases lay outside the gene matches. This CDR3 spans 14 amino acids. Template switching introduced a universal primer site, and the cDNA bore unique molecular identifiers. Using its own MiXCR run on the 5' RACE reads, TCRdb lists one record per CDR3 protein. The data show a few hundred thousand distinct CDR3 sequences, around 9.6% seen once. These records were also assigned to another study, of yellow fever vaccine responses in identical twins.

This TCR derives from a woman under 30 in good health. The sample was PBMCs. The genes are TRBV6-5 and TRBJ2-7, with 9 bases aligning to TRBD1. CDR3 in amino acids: CASSYGTGIYEQYF. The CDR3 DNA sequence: TGTGCCAGCAGTTATGGGACAGGGATCTACGAGCAGTACTTC.